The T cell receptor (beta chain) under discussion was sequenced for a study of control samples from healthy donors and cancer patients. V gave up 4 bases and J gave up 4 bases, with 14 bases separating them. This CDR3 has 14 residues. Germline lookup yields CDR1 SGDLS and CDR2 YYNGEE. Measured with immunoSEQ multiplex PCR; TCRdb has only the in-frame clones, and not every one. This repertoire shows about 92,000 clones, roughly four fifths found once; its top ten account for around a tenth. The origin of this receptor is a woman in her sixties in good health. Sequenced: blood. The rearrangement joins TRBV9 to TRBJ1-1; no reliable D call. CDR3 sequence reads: CASSLDSRGTEAFF. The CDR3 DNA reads TGTGCCAGCAGCCTCGATTCTCGGGGCACTGAAGCTTTCTTT.